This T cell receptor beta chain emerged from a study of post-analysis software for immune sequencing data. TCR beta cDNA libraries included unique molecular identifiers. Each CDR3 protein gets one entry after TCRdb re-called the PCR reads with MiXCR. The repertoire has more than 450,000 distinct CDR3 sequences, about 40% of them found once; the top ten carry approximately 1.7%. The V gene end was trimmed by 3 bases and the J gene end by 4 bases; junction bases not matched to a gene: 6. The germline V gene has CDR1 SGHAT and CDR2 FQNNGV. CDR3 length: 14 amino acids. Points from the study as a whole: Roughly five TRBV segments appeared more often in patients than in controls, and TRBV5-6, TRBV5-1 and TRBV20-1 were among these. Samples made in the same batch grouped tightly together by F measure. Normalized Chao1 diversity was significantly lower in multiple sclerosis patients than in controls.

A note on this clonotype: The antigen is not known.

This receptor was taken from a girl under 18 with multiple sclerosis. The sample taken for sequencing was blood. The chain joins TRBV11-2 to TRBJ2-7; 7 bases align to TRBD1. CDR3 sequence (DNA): TGTGCCAGCAGCTTTGACAGGGTGAATTACGAGCAGTACTTC. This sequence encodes CASSFDRVNYEQYF.